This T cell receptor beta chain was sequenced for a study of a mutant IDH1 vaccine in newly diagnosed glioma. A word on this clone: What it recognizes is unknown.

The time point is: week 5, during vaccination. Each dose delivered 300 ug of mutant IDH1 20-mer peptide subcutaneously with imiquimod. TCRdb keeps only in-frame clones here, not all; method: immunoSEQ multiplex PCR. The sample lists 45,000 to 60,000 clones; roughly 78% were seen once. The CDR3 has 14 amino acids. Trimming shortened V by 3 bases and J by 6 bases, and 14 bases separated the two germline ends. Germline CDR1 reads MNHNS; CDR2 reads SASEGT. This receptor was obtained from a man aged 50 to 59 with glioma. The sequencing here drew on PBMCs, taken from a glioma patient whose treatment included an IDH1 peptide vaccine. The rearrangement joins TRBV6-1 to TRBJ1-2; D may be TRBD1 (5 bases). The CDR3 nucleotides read TGTGCCAGCAGTGATGAGGGGCGCGACGATGGCTACACCTTC. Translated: CASSDEGRDDGYTF.